These T cell receptor beta chains were read from a single sample in a study of OX40 agonist ivuxolimab in advanced cancers. Generated by immunoSEQ multiplex PCR, the TCRdb table keeps only in-frame clones and is missing some. The sample holds about 14,000 clones, roughly 78% seen once. The source was CD4+ or CD8+ T cells sorted from blood, collected in a trial of the OX40 agonist ivuxolimab. These receptors all stem from an adult with an advanced solid tumor such as melanoma, head and neck, liver or kidney cancer. CDR3s leave out the opening cysteine and the closing phenylalanine or tryptophan. Fields, in order: J gene, V gene, CDR3 protein.

TRBJ2-7 | TRBV7-9 | ASRGGVPYEQY
TRBJ2-7 | TRBV7-8 | ASSSQGAGGEQY
TRBJ2-3 | TRBV2 | ASSALRTDTQY
TRBJ2-1 | TRBV5-6 | ASTIRHNNEQF
TRBJ1-5 | TRBV6-6 | ASSYGGGAGNQPQH
TRBJ1-2 | TRBV7-9 | ASSLVVGGYT
TRBJ2-7 | TRBV2 | ASRDPNSTEQY
TRBJ2-3 | TRBV7-8 | ASSLVIAGVADTQY
TRBJ1-1 | TRBV5-1 | ASSPVSANTEAF
TRBJ2-7 | TRBV4-1 | ASSPGGGGSYEQY
TRBJ2-3 | TRBV7-9 | ASSLESTDTQY
TRBJ2-7 | TRBV7-9 | ASSLATGTSGFEQY
TRBJ2-1 | TRBV5-4 | ASSLGTSEQF
TRBJ2-7 | TRBV6-5 | ASSYSGQGARNEQY
TRBJ1-2 | TRBV5-4 | ASSLLMTDNYGYT
TRBJ2-1 | TRBV9 | ASSPQGPENEQF
TRBJ2-7 | TRBV9 | ASSASMGQRFHEQY
TRBJ1-1 | TRBV19 | ASSLGRGGTEAF
TRBJ2-3 | TRBV7-6 | ASSYGQGAQY
TRBJ2-7 | TRBV4-2 | ASSQEPGTNYEQY
TRBJ2-7 | TRBV19 | ASSPGGEQY
TRBJ1-5 | TRBV6-1 | ASSDGFSGNQPQH
TRBJ1-2 | TRBV9 | ASSGANYGYT
TRBJ2-7 | TRBV5-1 | ASSLGRSNEQY
TRBJ2-1 | TRBV7-8 | ASSFGTFNEQF
NA | TRBV4-2 | ASSPTTSSYEQY
TRBJ2-5 | TRBV2 | ASSEPRGQETQY
TRBJ2-1 | TRBV9 | ASSAQGNSYNEQF
TRBJ2-7 | TRBV19 | ASSIMGASYEQY
TRBJ2-7 | TRBV4-1 | ASSQRDRDYEQY
TRBJ1-5 | TRBV2 | ASSEAGWDQPQH